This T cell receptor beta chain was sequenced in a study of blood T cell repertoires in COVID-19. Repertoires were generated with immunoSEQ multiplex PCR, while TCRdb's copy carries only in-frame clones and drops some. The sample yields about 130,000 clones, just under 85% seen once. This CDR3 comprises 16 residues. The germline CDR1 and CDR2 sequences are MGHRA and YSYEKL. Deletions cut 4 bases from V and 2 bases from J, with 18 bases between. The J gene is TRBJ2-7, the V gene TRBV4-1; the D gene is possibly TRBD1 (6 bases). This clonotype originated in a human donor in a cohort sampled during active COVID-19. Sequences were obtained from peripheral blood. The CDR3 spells CASSPRTADNPYEQYF. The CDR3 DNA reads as TGCGCCAGCAGCCCACGGACAGCGGACAATCCCTACGAGCAGTACTTC.